This TCR beta chain is from a study of prognosis after radiotherapy for stage I lung cancer. Multiplex PCR, run in two rounds, amplified TCR beta CDR3 from genomic DNA. Gene-specific primers for each TRBV and TRBJ gene drove first-round PCR. TCRdb passed the multiplex PCR reads through MiXCR, listing each CDR3 protein once. The sample has roughly 13,000 distinct CDR3 sequences, 25% to 30% seen once; the top ten hold less than 14%. Sequencing was performed on PBMCs, taken before or after stereotactic body radiation therapy (not recorded which). This sequence was found in a donor aged 50 or older with non-small cell lung cancer.

The DNA of the CDR3 is TGTGCCAGCAGTACTATTACGCAGGGTGACCACCCTAGCGAGCAGTACTTC. Encoded protein: CASSTITQGDHPSEQYF. V and J are TRBV28 and TRBJ2-7, with a tentative D call TRBD1 (5 bases). The CDR3 covers 17 residues. Between the trimmed V and J ends, which lost 5 bases and 6 bases, there was a span of 26 bases. CDR1 is MDHEN, CDR2 SYDVKM, per germline.